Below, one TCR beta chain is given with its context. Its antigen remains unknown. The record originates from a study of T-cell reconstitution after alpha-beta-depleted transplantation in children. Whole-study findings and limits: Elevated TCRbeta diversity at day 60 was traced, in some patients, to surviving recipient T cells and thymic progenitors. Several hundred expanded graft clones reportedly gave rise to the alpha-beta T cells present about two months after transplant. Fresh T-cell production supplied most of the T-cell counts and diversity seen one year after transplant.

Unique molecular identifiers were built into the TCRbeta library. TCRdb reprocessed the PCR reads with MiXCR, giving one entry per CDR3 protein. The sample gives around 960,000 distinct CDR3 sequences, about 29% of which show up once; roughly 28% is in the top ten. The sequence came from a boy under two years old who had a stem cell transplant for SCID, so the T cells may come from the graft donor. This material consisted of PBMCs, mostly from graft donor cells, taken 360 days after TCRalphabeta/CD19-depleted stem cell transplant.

The chain's CDR3 is CASSQGGFGTEAFF. The CDR3 coding sequence is TGCGCCAGCAGCCAAGGGGGGTTTGGCACTGAAGCTTTCTTT. This chain connects TRBV4-3 to TRBJ1-1; weak D call: TRBD1 (5 bases). Germline V gene lookup returns CDR1 LGHNA and CDR2 YSLEER. V was clipped by 1 base and J by 4 bases, with 10 bases between them. The CDR3 covers 14 residues.